This entry lists 6 T cell receptor beta chains sequenced from one sample in a study of beta chain features in type 1 diabetes. Overall study findings and caveats: Moderate yet significant TCRB CDR3 shortening was seen in Type 1 diabetes patients in all four CD4+ subsets.

No antigens are known for them. The sequenced template was cDNA made from the entire isolated RNA. Libraries were prepared by immunoSEQ multiplex PCR; TCRdb keeps only in-frame clonotypes and omits some of them. Counted here are about 160,000 clones, less than 10% occurring once; the ten biggest clones make up roughly 0.5%. Sequenced material: central memory CD4+ T cells from blood. These receptors were collected from a man between 18 and 35 years old with type 1 diabetes.

This chain uses TRBV6-5 with TRBJ2-1, with 9 bases fitting TRBD2. The V gene's germline CDR1 is MNHEY and CDR2 SVGAGI. This CDR3 is 16 amino acids long. V lost 0 bases, J lost 2 bases, and 2 bases stayed unmatched. The chain's CDR3 is CASSYSPSGTYNEQFF. The CDR3 DNA follows: TGTGCCAGCAGTTACTCCCCTAGCGGGACCTACAATGAGCAGTTCTTC.

V gene TRBV7-2 combines with J gene TRBJ2-5, with 9 nucleotides matching TRBD1. The end of the DNA fits TRBJ2-7 better, so the J call may be wrong. Germline V CDR1 and CDR2: SGHTA, FQGNSA. This CDR3 is built from 14 residues. For the CDR3, the DNA is TGTGCCAGCAGCGCTGGGACAGGGATAAACGAGCAGTACTTC. Translating gives CASSAGTGINEQYF.

The chain recombines TRBV6-1 with TRBJ2-7; possible D gene TRBD1, 6 bases. CDR1 is MNHNS, CDR2 SASEGT, per germline. The CDR3 consists of 15 residues. V was clipped by 2 bases and J by 2 bases, with 13 bases between them. CDR3 residues: CASSESRTAPYEQYF. The CDR3 bases are TGTGCCAGCAGTGAAAGTAGGACAGCCCCCTACGAGCAGTACTTC.

This clone was observed a few times. The same CDR3 is also encoded by other DNA sequences in this sample. The chain combines TRBV6-5 with TRBJ2-3, with 11 bases fitting TRBD2. Trimming cost V 4 bases and J 0 bases; bases outside gene matches: 3. Germline CDR1 reads MNHEY; CDR2 reads SVGAGI. The CDR3 length is 16 residues. CDR3 sequence reads: CASSSRLAGSTDTQYF. CDR3 bases: TGTGCCAGCAGTTCCAGACTAGCGGGGAGCACAGATACGCAGTATTTT.

The table lists this clone with a few counts. This sequence joins TRBV28 and TRBJ2-3; 12 nucleotides align to TRBD2. This CDR3 region has 17 residues. Per the germline V gene, CDR1 is MDHEN and CDR2 is SYDVKM. With V trimmed by 4 bases and J by 6 bases, 11 bases remained unmatched. This CDR3 is CASSSHGLAGGLDTQYF. The CDR3 DNA follows: TGTGCCAGCAGTTCCCATGGTCTAGCGGGGGGGTTGGATACGCAGTATTTT.

This clone occurred a few times. V is TRBV4-3 and J is TRBJ2-1; TRBD2 agrees at 11 bases. Germline V gene data show CDR1 as LGHNA and CDR2 as YSLEER. V was clipped by 4 bases and J by 8 bases; unmatched bases: 4. The CDR3 has 14 amino acids. The CDR3, as DNA: TGCGCCAGCAGCCTCCGACTAGCGGGGCATGAGCAGTTCTTC. It is translated as CASSLRLAGHEQFF.